Described below is a single T cell receptor beta chain sequence and its context. The target antigen is unknown. This specimen comes from a study of identifying expanded T cells in peripheral blood. Points from the study as a whole: Two-week clone count variance significantly increased as total template count grew. Technical replicates showed approximately 1.2 changed clones; around two weeks 15 to 20; four weeks 19.

Healthy donors had no documented immune events, such as infections, while sampled. Germline lookup yields CDR1 MNHNY and CDR2 SVGAGI (reference sequence). V shed 6 bases and J 10 bases; nucleotides not matched to a gene: 7. CDR3 length equals 14 residues. The assay was immunoSEQ multiplex PCR, and TCRdb's table has in-frame clones only and misses some. The sample yields approximately 140,000 clones, 75% to 90% seen once. This TCR was recovered from a person aged 18 to 75 in good health. The V gene is TRBV6-6, the J gene TRBJ2-1, with 12 bases that match TRBD2. The sequenced material came from blood. DNA for the CDR3: TGTGCCAGCAGCCCTACTAGCGGGAGGAGAGAGCAGTTCTTC. This codes for CASSPTSGRREQFF.